The source of this T cell receptor beta chain is a study of T cell responses to AZD1222 COVID-19 vaccine. General study results and limits: The study identified only five to seven AZD1222 recipients as seropositive at baseline. In a largely white British group with more females than males, clonal diversity was possibly underestimated.

Trimming removed 1 base from V and 2 bases from J, with 18 bases in between. The germline CDR1 and CDR2 sequences are LGHDT and YNNKEL (reference sequence). This CDR3 region has 17 residues. Comments on this clone: Its antigen is unidentified.

The method was immunoSEQ multiplex PCR; TCRdb's version includes in-frame clones alone and lacks a portion of them. Altogether 150,000 to 180,000 clones are present, about nine tenths being singletons, with the ten largest covering about 19%. This specimen was peripheral blood, taken on day 0 of AZD1222 vaccination. The TCR comes from an adult in good health. This rearrangement joins TRBV3-1 (or the pseudogene TRBV3-2) to TRBJ2-7, with D possibly being TRBD2 (5 bases). CDR3 region: CASSQGVVGSGAYEQYF. In nucleotides, the CDR3 is TGTGCCAGCAGCCAAGGGGTGGTGGGCAGCGGAGCCTACGAGCAGTACTTC.